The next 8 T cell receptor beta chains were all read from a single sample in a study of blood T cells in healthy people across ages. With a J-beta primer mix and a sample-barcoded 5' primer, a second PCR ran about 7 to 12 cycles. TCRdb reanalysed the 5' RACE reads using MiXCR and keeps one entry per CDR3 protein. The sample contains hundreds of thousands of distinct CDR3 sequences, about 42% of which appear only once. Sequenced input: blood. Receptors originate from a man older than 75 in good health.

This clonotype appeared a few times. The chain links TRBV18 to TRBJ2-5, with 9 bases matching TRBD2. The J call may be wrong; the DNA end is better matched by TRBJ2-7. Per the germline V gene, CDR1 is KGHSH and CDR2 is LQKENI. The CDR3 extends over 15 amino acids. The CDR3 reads CASSPRLAGSYEQYF. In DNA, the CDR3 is TGTGCCAGCTCACCACGGCTAGCGGGAAGCTACGAGCAGTACTTC.

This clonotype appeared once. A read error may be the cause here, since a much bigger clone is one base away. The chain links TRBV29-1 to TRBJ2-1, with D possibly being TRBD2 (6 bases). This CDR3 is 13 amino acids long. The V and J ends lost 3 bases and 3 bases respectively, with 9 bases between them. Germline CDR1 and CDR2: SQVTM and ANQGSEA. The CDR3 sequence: CSVDGGDYNEQFF. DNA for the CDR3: TGCAGCGTTGATGGCGGGGACTACAATGAGCAGTTCTTC.

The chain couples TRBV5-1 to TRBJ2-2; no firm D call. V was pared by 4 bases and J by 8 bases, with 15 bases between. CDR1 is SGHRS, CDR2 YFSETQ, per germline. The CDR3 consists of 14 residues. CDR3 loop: CASSPSSIGGELFF. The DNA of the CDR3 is TGCGCCAGCAGCCCTTCGTCAATCGGAGGGGAGCTGTTTTTT.

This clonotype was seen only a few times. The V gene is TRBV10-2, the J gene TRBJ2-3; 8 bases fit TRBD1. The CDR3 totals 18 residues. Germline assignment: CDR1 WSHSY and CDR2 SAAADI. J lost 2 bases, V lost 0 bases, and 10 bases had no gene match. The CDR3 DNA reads TGCGCCAGCAGTGAGTCGATCCTCGGGACAGGCCCCACAGATACGCAGTATTTT. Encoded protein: CASSESILGTGPTDTQYF.

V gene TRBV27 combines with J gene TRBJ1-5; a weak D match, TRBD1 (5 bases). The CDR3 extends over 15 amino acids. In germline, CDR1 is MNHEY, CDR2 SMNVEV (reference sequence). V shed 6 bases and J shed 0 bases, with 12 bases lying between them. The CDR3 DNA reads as TGTGCCAGCAGATCGACAGATTATAGCAATCAGCCCCAGCATTTT. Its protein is CASRSTDYSNQPQHF.

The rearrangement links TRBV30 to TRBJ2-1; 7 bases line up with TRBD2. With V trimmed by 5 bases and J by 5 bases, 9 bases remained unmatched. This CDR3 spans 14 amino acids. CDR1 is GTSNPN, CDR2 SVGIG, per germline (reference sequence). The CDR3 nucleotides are TGTGCCTGGCGTTTGACTAGCAACCACAATGAGCAGTTCTTC. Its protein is CAWRLTSNHNEQFF.

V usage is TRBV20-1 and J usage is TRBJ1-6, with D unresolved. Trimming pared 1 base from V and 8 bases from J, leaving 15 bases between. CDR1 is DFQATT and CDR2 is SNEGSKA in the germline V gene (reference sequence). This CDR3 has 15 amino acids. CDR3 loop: CSARVPGKPDSPLHF. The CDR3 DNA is TGCAGTGCTAGAGTCCCCGGAAAACCAGATTCACCCCTCCACTTT.

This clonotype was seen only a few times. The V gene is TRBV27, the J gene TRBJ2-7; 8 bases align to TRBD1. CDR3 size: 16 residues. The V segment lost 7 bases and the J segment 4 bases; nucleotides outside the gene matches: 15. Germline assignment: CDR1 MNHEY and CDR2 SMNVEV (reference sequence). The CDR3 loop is CASNLNGQGHRYEQYF. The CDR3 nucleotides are TGTGCCAGCAACCTCAATGGACAGGGTCATAGGTACGAGCAGTACTTC.